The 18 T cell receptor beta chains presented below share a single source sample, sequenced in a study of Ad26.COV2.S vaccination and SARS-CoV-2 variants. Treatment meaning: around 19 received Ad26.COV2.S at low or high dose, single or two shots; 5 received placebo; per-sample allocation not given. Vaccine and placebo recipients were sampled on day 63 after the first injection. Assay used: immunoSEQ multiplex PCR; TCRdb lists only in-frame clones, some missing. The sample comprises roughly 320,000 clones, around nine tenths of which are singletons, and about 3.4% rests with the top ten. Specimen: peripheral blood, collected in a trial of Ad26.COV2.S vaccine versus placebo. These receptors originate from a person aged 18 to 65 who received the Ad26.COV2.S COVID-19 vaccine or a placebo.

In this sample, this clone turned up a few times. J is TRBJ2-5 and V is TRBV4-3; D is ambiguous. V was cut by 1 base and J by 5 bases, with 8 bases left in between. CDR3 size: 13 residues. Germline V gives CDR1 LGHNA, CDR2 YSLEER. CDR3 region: CASSQATDETQYF. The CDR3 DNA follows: TGCGCCAGCAGCCAAGCTACGGATGAGACCCAGTACTTC.

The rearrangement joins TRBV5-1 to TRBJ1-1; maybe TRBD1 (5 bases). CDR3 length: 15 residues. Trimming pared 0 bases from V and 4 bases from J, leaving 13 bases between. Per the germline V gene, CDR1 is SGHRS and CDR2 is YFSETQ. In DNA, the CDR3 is TGCGCCAGCAGCTTGGCCGTGACCCAGGGCACTGAAGCTTTCTTT. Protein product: CASSLAVTQGTEAFF.

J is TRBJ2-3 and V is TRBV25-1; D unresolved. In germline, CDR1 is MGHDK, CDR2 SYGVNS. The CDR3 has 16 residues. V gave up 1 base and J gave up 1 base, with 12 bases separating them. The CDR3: CASSEFKSGGTDTQYF. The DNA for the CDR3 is TGTGCCAGCAGTGAATTCAAGTCGGGCGGCACAGATACGCAGTATTTT.

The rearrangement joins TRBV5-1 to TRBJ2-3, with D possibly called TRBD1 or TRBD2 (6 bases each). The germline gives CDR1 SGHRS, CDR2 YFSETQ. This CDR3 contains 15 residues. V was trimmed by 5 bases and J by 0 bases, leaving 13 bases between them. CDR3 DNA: TGCGCCAGCAGGGCGGGGACACTTAGCACAGATACGCAGTATTTT. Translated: CASRAGTLSTDTQYF.

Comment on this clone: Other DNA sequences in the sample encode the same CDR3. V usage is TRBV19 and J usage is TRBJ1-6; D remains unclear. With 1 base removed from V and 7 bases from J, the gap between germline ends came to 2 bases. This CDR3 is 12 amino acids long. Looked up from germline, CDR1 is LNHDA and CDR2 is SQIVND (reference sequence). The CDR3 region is CASSIVNSPLHF. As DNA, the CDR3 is TGTGCCAGTAGTATAGTCAATTCACCCCTCCACTTT.

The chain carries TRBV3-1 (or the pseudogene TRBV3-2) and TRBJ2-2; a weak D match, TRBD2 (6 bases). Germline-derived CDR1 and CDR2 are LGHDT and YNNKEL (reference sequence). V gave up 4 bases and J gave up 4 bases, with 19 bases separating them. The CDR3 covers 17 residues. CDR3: CASSPKGRGSVTGELFF. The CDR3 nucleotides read TGTGCCAGCAGCCCAAAAGGGCGGGGATCGGTCACCGGGGAGCTGTTTTTT.

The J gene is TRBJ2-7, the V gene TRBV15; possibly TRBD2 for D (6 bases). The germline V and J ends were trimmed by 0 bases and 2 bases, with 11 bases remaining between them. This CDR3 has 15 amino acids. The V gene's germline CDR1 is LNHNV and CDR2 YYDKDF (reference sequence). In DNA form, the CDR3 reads TGTGCCACCAGCAGAGATCCGGGACTTGCCTACGAGCAGTACTTC. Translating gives CATSRDPGLAYEQYF.

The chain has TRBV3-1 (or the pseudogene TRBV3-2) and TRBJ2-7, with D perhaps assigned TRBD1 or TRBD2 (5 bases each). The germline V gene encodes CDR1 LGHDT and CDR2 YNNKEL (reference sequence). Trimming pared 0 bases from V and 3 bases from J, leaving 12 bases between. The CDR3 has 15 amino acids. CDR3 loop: CASSQDRGRVYEQYF. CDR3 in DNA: TGTGCCAGCAGCCAAGATCGGGGCAGGGTCTACGAGCAGTACTTC.

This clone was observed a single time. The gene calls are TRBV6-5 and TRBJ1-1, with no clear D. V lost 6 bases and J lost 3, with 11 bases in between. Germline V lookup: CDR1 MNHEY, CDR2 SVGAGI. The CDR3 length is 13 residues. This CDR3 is CASSQRVDTEAFF. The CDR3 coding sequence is TGTGCCAGCAGCCAACGGGTGGACACTGAAGCTTTCTTT.

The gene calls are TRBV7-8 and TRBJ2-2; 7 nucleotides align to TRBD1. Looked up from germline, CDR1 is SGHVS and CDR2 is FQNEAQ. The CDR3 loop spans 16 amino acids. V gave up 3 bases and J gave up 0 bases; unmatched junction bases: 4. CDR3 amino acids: CASSFAQGANTGELFF. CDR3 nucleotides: TGTGCCAGCAGCTTCGCGCAGGGGGCGAACACCGGGGAGCTGTTTTTT.

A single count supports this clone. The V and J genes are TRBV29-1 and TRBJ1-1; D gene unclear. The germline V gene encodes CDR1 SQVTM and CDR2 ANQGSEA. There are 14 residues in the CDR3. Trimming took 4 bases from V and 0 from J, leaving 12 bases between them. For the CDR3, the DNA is TGCAGCGTTGTGGCTAGGACGATGAACACTGAAGCTTTCTTT. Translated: CSVVARTMNTEAFF.

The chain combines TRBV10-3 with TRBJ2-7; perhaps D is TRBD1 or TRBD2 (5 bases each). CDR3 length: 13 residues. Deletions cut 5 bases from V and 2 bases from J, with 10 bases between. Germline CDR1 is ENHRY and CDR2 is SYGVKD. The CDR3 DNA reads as TGTGCCATCAGTCGGGACCTGGCCTACGAGCAGTACTTC. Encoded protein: CAISRDLAYEQYF.

CDR3 region: CATKDRGYYISGNTIYF. The CDR3 DNA follows: TGCGCCACTAAGGACAGGGGTTACTATATCTCTGGAAACACCATATATTTT. J is TRBJ1-3 and V is TRBV10-1, with 9 bases identical to TRBD1. This CDR3 spans 17 amino acids. Per germline, CDR1 WNHNN and CDR2 SYGVQD (reference sequence). V lost 10 bases and J lost 0; bases outside the gene matches: 13.

CDR3 in amino acids: CASTIGGGQYYEQYF. CDR3 bases: TGTGCCAGCACCATAGGGGGGGGACAATATTACGAGCAGTACTTC. The chain carries TRBV4-2 and TRBJ2-7, with a possible D match to TRBD2 (7 bases). This CDR3 has 15 amino acids. The V end lost 7 bases, the J end lost 4 bases, and 20 bases lay between the germline ends. Germline CDR1 and CDR2: LGHNA and YNFKEQ.

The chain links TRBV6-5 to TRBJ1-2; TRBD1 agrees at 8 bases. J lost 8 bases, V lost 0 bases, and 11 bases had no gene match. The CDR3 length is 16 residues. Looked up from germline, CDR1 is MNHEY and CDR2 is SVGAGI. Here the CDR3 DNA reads TGTGCCAGCAGTTACTCGACCTCCGGGACAGGAGAAGGCTACACCTTC. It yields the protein CASSYSTSGTGEGYTF.

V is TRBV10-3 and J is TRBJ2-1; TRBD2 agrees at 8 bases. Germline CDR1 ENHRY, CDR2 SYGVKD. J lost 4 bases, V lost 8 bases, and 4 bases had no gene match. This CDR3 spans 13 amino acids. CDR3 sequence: CAISAGEYNEQFF. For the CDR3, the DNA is TGTGCCATCTCAGCGGGGGAATACAATGAGCAGTTCTTC.

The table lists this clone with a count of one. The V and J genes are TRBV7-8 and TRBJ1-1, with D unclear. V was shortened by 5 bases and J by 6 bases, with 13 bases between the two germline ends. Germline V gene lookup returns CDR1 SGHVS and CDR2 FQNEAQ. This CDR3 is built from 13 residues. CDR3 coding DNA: TGTGCCAGCAGCCGATCCCTAGTCCCTGAAGCTTTCTTT. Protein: CASSRSLVPEAFF. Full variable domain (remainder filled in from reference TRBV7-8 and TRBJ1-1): GAGVSQSPRYKVAKRGQDVALRCDPISGHVSLFWYQQALGQGPEFLTYFQNEAQLDKSGLPSDRFFAERPEGSVSTLKIQRTQQEDSAVYLCASSRSLVPEAFFGQGTRLTVV.

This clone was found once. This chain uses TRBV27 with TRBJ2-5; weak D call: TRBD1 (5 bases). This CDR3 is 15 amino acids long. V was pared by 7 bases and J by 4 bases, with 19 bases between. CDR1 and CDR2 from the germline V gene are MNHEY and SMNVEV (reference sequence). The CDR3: CASKIRQSRGETQYF. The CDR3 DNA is TGTGCCAGCAAAATACGACAGTCAAGGGGAGAGACCCAGTACTTC.